This note documents a single T cell receptor beta chain sequence. Its matching antigen is unknown. These data come from a study of cytomegalovirus exposure and HLA in healthy donors. Study results and limitations: Later work found that TCR association rates differed between HLA loci; DRB1 had the most and HLA-C the fewest. Data from an earlier analysis indicated that most TCR beta V segments were productive either about 87% or about 30% of the time.

The PCR made use of 60 Vbeta and 13 Jbeta primers. The method was immunoSEQ multiplex PCR; TCRdb's version includes in-frame clones alone and lacks a portion of them. Here the sample spans under 200,000 clones, roughly 80% being singletons. This TCR came from a male donor in good health and CMV-seropositive. Source material: PBMCs.

CDR3 sequence reads: CASSPPGTPGQGTASFNSPLHF. Here the CDR3 DNA reads TGTGCCAGCAGTCCACCAGGCACGCCGGGACAGGGGACGGCAAGCTTTAATTCACCCCTCCACTTT. The chain recombines TRBV28 with TRBJ1-6; TRBD1 matches at 10 bases. Losses at the gene ends were 5 bases for V and 6 bases for J; bases not matched to a gene: 25. The CDR3 is made up of 22 amino acids. Germline CDR1 reads MDHEN; CDR2 reads SYDVKM.